The 28 T cell receptor beta chains given below trace back to one sample, sequenced in a study of sequential checkpoint blockade in melanoma. The treatment here: randomized to nivolumab then ipilimumab (arm A) or the reverse (arm B). Here immunoSEQ multiplex PCR was the method, and the copy in TCRdb shows in-frame clones only, minus some. The sample includes about 24,000 clones, about four fifths of them seen just once. Sequencing was performed on CD8+ T cells sorted from blood (inferred from file names), taken from a patient given nivolumab and ipilimumab in sequence. The receptors were sampled from a human donor with melanoma.

This chain links TRBV1 with TRBJ1-5; TRBD1 is the table's D call, not checked against the DNA. TRBV1 is a listed pseudogene. The CDR3 loop spans 17 amino acids. The CDR3: CTSSLGQGKGKRQPQHF. As DNA, the CDR3 is TGCACCAGCAGCCTTGGACAGGGGAAGGGGAAACGTCAGCCCCAGCATTTT.

The J gene is TRBJ1-2, the V gene TRBV6-5; possible D gene TRBD1, 5 bases. This CDR3 has 14 amino acids. Trimming removed 2 bases at V and 6 bases at J, with 13 bases between. The germline gives CDR1 MNHEY, CDR2 SVGAGI. The CDR3 loop is CASSYTVGGNGYTF. Here the CDR3 DNA reads TGTGCCAGCAGTTACACTGTCGGGGGTAATGGCTACACCTTC.

The rearrangement uses TRBV5-1 and TRBJ2-3, with 8 bases lining up with TRBD2. This CDR3 spans 14 amino acids. The V and J ends lost 4 bases and 2 bases, in that order; junction bases with no gene match: 3. Germline values: CDR1 SGHRS, CDR2 YFSETQ. CDR3 DNA: TGCGCCAGCAGCCCGGGAGGGACCACAGATACGCAGTATTTT. It specifies CASSPGGTTDTQYF. The variable domain in full, with the rest retrieved from reference TRBV5-1 and TRBJ2-3, is KAGVTQTPRYLIKTRGQQVTLSCSPISGHRSVSWYQQTPGQGLQFLFEYFSETQRNKGNFPGRFSGRQFSNSRSEMNVSTLELGDSALYLCASSPGGTTDTQYFGPGTRLTVL.

This clone came up once. This chain links TRBV14 with TRBJ1-2; D is unclear. Germline V gives CDR1 SGHDN, CDR2 FVKESK. With 5 bases removed from V and 4 bases from J, the gap between germline ends came to 14 bases. The CDR3 spans 14 residues. CDR3 in DNA: TGTGCCAGCAGCAAATTGCTAGGTGGCTATGGCTACACCTTC. It is translated as CASSKLLGGYGYTF.

This chain uses TRBV25-1 with TRBJ1-1, with D possibly matching TRBD1 (5 bases). V shed 6 bases and J shed 0 bases, with 11 bases lying between them. The length of the CDR3 is 14 residues. Germline CDR1 reads MGHDK; CDR2 reads SYGVNS. The CDR3 sequence is CASSGGTMNTEAFF. CDR3 DNA sequence: TGTGCCAGCAGCGGCGGGACCATGAACACTGAAGCTTTCTTT.

This clone was recorded only once. This chain uses TRBV7-2 with TRBJ2-3; 7 bases are shared with TRBD2. V trimming: 7 bases; J trimming: 5 bases; junction bases outside the gene matches: 6. The CDR3 is 13 residues long. The V gene's germline CDR1 is SGHTA and CDR2 FQGNSA. CDR3 DNA: TGTGCCAGCACCCAGGGCGGGGGAGATACGCAGTATTTT. The encoded protein is CASTQGGGDTQYF.

DNA of the CDR3: TGTGCCAGCAGCTTATACGGCTCCGGGACAGGGGTTGTTGGGGCCAACGTCCTGACTTTC. Translation: CASSLYGSGTGVVGANVLTF. This chain joins TRBV13 and TRBJ2-6, with 10 nucleotides matching TRBD1. The CDR3 runs 20 residues. The germline CDR1 and CDR2 sequences are PRHDT and FYEKMQ (reference sequence). Losses at the gene ends were 2 bases for V and 3 bases for J; bases not matched to a gene: 13.

This rearrangement joins TRBV6-1 to TRBJ2-5; D is uncertain. The ends were cut back, 3 bases at V and 1 base at J, with 9 bases in the middle. The germline CDR1 and CDR2 sequences are MNHNS and SASEGT. This CDR3 is 14 amino acids long. The CDR3 region has the DNA TGTGCCAGCAGTGAGTACATCCTCCAAGAGACCCAGTACTTC. The encoded protein is CASSEYILQETQYF.

The chain is built from TRBV19 and TRBJ1-5, with 8 positions matching TRBD1. Germline V gives CDR1 LNHDA, CDR2 SQIVND (reference sequence). This CDR3 spans 15 amino acids. After removal of 7 bases from V and 7 bases from J, the junction contained 12 bases not matched to a gene. CDR3 DNA sequence: TGTGCCAGTATCCGGACAGGGTGGGTTAACCAGCCCCAGCATTTT. Translated: CASIRTGWVNQPQHF.

This clone is medium-sized (0.01 to 0.1%). The chain joins TRBV5-6 to TRBJ1-1; D might be TRBD1 (5 bases). V dropped 4 bases and J dropped 4 bases, with 17 bases sitting between them. Germline values: CDR1 SGHDT, CDR2 YYEEEE. The CDR3 runs to 15 residues. The CDR3 protein is CASSPGWGRSTEAFF. In DNA form, the CDR3 reads TGTGCCAGCAGCCCAGGGTGGGGGAGGAGCACTGAAGCTTTCTTT.

The chain has TRBV2 and TRBJ2-1; no clear D gene. V was trimmed by 6 bases and J by 4 bases, leaving 4 bases between them. Germline V gene lookup returns CDR1 SNHLY and CDR2 FYNNEI. The CDR3 is made up of 11 amino acids. Written as DNA, the CDR3 is TGTGCCAGCAGCCCTTACAATGAGCAGTTCTTC. Protein: CASSPYNEQFF. Based on the CDR3 plus reference TRBV2 and TRBJ2-1, the full variable domain is EPEVTQTPSHQVTQMGQEVILRCVPISNHLYFYWYRQILGQKVEFLVSFYNNEISEKSEIFDDQFSVERPDGSNFTLKIRSTKLEDSAMYFCASSPYNEQFFGPGTRLTVL.

The genes are TRBV18 and TRBJ1-5; D may be TRBD1 (5 bases). Germline CDR1 reads KGHSH; CDR2 reads LQKENI. Trimming pared 5 bases from V and 4 bases from J, leaving 15 bases between. This CDR3 is built from 15 residues. In DNA, the CDR3 is TGTGCCAGCTCAGCCGACAGCCCTCGTAATCAGCCCCAGCATTTT. Protein product: CASSADSPRNQPQHF.

In DNA, the CDR3 is TGTGCCAGCAGTGAACGGCAGGGCACTGAAGCTTTCTTT. It translates to CASSERQGTEAFF. The chain joins TRBV6-1 to TRBJ1-1, with D tentatively TRBD1 (5 bases). Germline CDR1 is MNHNS and CDR2 is SASEGT. V shed 2 bases and J shed 4 bases, with 8 bases lying between them. The CDR3 spans 13 residues.

This clone was seen once. The chain links TRBV7-2 to TRBJ2-2; D is perhaps TRBD1 (5 bases). V lost 1 base and J 4 bases, leaving 10 bases between the germline ends. The germline gives CDR1 SGHTA, CDR2 FQGNSA. The CDR3 spans 15 residues. The DNA for the CDR3 is TGTGCCAGCAGCTTAGTGGGGCCCTCCACCGGGGAGCTGTTTTTT. Translating it yields CASSLVGPSTGELFF.

Only one count was recorded for this clone. V is TRBV5-1 and J is TRBJ2-7, with TRBD2 matching 9 bases. The CDR3 is 16 residues long. The V gene end was trimmed by 0 bases and the J gene end by 0 bases; junction bases not matched to a gene: 4. Germline CDR1 and CDR2: SGHRS and YFSETQ. CDR3 protein: CASSLEAGGTSYEQYF. For the CDR3, the DNA is TGCGCCAGCAGCTTGGAAGCGGGAGGCACCTCCTACGAGCAGTACTTC. The full variable domain, rest sourced from reference TRBV5-1 and TRBJ2-7, is KAGVTQTPRYLIKTRGQQVTLSCSPISGHRSVSWYQQTPGQGLQFLFEYFSETQRNKGNFPGRFSGRQFSNSRSEMNVSTLELGDSALYLCASSLEAGGTSYEQYFGPGTRLTVT.

CDR3 in amino acids: CASSPSGGGETQYF. The DNA for the CDR3 is TGTGCCAGCAGCCCTAGCGGGGGGGGAGAGACCCAGTACTTC. The genes are TRBV7-9 and TRBJ2-5; TRBD2 matches at 12 bases. There are 14 residues in the CDR3. With V trimmed by 5 bases and J by 4 bases, 2 bases remained unmatched. From germline, CDR1 is SEHNR and CDR2 FQNEAQ (reference sequence).

Only one count was recorded for this clone. The chain has TRBV7-2 and TRBJ1-1; TRBD1 matches at 7 bases. The CDR3 sequence is 14 residues long. Germline V gene data show CDR1 as SGHTA and CDR2 as FQGNSA. The J segment lost 5 bases and the V segment lost 5 bases, leaving 8 bases of the junction unmatched. Here the CDR3 reads CASSLVTTGTEAFF. CDR3 in DNA: TGTGCCAGCAGCCTGGTTACGACAGGGACTGAAGCTTTCTTT. Complete variable domain (other parts from reference TRBV7-2 and TRBJ1-1): GAGVSQSPSNKVTEKGKDVELRCDPISGHTALYWYRQSLGQGLEFLIYFQGNSAPDKSGLPSDRFSAERTGGSVSTLTIQRTQQEDSAVYLCASSLVTTGTEAFFGQGTRLTVV.

J is TRBJ1-5 and V is TRBV19; 9 bases match TRBD1. Germline CDR1 and CDR2: LNHDA and SQIVND (reference sequence). The V gene end was trimmed by 6 bases and the J gene end by 9 bases; junction bases not matched to a gene: 6. The CDR3 has 13 residues. CDR3 nucleotides: TGTGCCAGTAGGGGACAGGGTTACCCGCCCCAGCATTTT. Encoded protein: CASRGQGYPPQHF. The variable domain in full, with the rest retrieved from reference TRBV19 and TRBJ1-5, is DGGITQSPKYLFRKEGQNVTLSCEQNLNHDAMYWYRQDPGQGLRLIYYSQIVNDFQKGDIAEGYSVSREKKESFPLTVTSAQKNPTAFYLCASRGQGYPPQHFGDGTRLSIL.

The V and J genes are TRBV27 and TRBJ2-3, with TRBD1 identical over 12 bases. Trimming removed 0 bases from V and 4 bases from J; junction bases left unmatched: 5. CDR1 is MNHEY and CDR2 is SMNVEV in the germline V gene (reference sequence). This CDR3 comprises 17 residues. CDR3 in DNA: TGTGCCAGCAGTTTATCGATCGGGACAGGGGGCGCAGATACGCAGTATTTT. Protein sequence: CASSLSIGTGGADTQYF.

This clone was counted a few times. V gene TRBV15 combines with J gene TRBJ1-1; 10 positions match TRBD1. The V and J ends lost 0 bases and 2 bases, in that order; junction bases with no gene match: 3. CDR3 length: 16 amino acids. CDR1 is LNHNV, CDR2 YYDKDF, per germline (reference sequence). This CDR3 is CATSREGTGVNTEAFF. The CDR3 bases are TGTGCCACCAGCAGAGAAGGGACAGGGGTTAACACTGAAGCTTTCTTT.

The rearrangement joins TRBV19 to TRBJ1-2; D perhaps matches TRBD1 (6 bases). The CDR3 spans 14 residues. Trimming cost V 7 bases and J 5 bases, with 17 bases left between them. Germline V gene sequence: CDR1 LNHDA, CDR2 SQIVND (reference sequence). The CDR3: CASKVDAGQYGYTF. Written as DNA, the CDR3 is TGTGCCAGTAAGGTGGACGCCGGACAGTATGGCTACACCTTC. Based on the CDR3 plus reference TRBV19 and TRBJ1-2, the full variable domain is DGGITQSPKYLFRKEGQNVTLSCEQNLNHDAMYWYRQDPGQGLRLIYYSQIVNDFQKGDIAEGYSVSREKKESFPLTVTSAQKNPTAFYLCASKVDAGQYGYTFGSGTRLTVV.

J is TRBJ2-3 and V is TRBV19; the match to TRBD2 covers 9 bases. With 4 bases clipped from V and 2 bases from J, the junction kept 10 bases outside the gene matches. Germline V gene data show CDR1 as LNHDA and CDR2 as SQIVND (reference sequence). The CDR3 is made up of 17 amino acids. This CDR3 is CASSTGGSGRVTDTQYF. In DNA, the CDR3 is TGTGCCAGTAGTACCGGTGGTAGCGGGAGAGTCACAGATACGCAGTATTTT.

The chain links TRBV7-6 to TRBJ2-2; TRBD2 matches 10 bases. In germline, CDR1 is SGHVS, CDR2 FNYEAQ. The V gene end was trimmed by 2 bases and the J gene end by 4 bases; junction bases not matched to a gene: 4. The CDR3 contains 16 residues. The CDR3 sequence is CASSLLAGASTGELFF. The CDR3 region has the DNA TGTGCCAGCAGCTTACTAGCGGGAGCTAGCACCGGGGAGCTGTTTTTT.

The chain recombines TRBV7-8 with TRBJ2-2; 9 bases fit TRBD2. The germline V gene has CDR1 SGHVS and CDR2 FQNEAQ. CDR3 length: 15 residues. V shed 5 bases, J shed 0 bases, and the junction held 1 base outside the gene matches. The chain's CDR3 is CASSPSGTNTGELFF. The CDR3 DNA reads TGTGCCAGCAGCCCTAGCGGGACGAACACCGGGGAGCTGTTTTTT.

The chain carries TRBV6-6 and TRBJ2-7, with D possibly TRBD1 on 6 matching bases. The CDR3 loop spans 15 amino acids. V lost 6 bases and J 5 bases, leaving 20 bases between the germline ends. Germline V CDR1 and CDR2: MNHNY, SVGAGI (reference sequence). The CDR3 protein is CASSPRAGVSDEQYF. The CDR3 DNA reads TGTGCCAGCAGCCCCCGAGCAGGGGTATCCGACGAGCAGTACTTC.

The rearrangement links TRBV30 to TRBJ1-4, with D tentatively TRBD1 (5 bases). Germline CDR1 GTSNPN, CDR2 SVGIG (reference sequence). Trimming took 3 bases from V and 7 from J, leaving 9 bases between them. CDR3 length: 12 amino acids. The CDR3 region has the DNA TGTGCCTGGAGCGCGGGGGGTGAAAAACTGTTTTTT. This sequence encodes CAWSAGGEKLFF.

The V and J genes are TRBV18 and TRBJ2-1; 8 bases line up with TRBD1. The length of the CDR3 is 16 residues. V dropped 6 bases and J dropped 7; count of bases not matched to a gene: 14. The V gene's germline CDR1 is KGHSH and CDR2 LQKENI. This chain's CDR3 is CASSFQLGQGENEQFF. DNA for the CDR3: TGTGCCAGCTCCTTTCAACTTGGACAGGGAGAGAATGAGCAGTTCTTC.

V and J are TRBV27 and TRBJ1-5; D is perhaps TRBD1 (5 bases). Germline lookup yields CDR1 MNHEY and CDR2 SMNVEV (reference sequence). The length of the CDR3 is 15 residues. Deletions cut 4 bases from V and 4 bases from J, with 14 bases between. CDR3 sequence (DNA): TGTGCCAGCAGTTCGTCAGGGCCGAGAAATCAGCCCCAGCATTTT. Protein sequence: CASSSSGPRNQPQHF.